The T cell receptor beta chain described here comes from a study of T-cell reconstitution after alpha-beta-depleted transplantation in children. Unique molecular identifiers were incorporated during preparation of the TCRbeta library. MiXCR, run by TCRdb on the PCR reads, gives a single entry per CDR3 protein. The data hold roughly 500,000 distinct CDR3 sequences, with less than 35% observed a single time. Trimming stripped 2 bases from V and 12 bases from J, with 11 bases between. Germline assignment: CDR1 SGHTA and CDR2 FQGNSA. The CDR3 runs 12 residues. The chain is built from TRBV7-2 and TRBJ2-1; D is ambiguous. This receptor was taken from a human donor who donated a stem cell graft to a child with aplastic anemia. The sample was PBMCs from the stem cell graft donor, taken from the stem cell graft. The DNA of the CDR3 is TGTGCCAGCAGCTTAACCTGGCCGGGGCAGTTCTTC. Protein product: CASSLTWPGQFF. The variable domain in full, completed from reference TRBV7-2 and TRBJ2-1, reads GAGVSQSPSNKVTEKGKDVELRCDPISGHTALYWYRQSLGQGLEFLIYFQGNSAPDKSGLPSDRFSAERTGGSVSTLTIQRTQQEDSAVYLCASSLTWPGQFFGPGTRLTVL.